The 17 T cell receptor beta chains given below trace back to one sample, sequenced in a study of T cells in Graves' hyperthyroidism and ophthalmopathy. From RNA transcripts, TCR beta CDR3 regions were amplified. RT-PCR in the first round (using the HTBI primer set) targeted the TCR CDR3. TCRdb reprocessed the multiplex PCR reads with MiXCR, giving one entry per CDR3 protein. The sample includes 600,000 or so distinct CDR3 sequences, about 14% of them seen just once. Material for sequencing was blood. The receptors here all came from a young woman with Graves' ophthalmopathy.

This clonotype was seen repeatedly, ten times or more. The chain carries TRBV10-2 and TRBJ2-5; D may be TRBD1 (5 bases). Germline CDR1 is WSHSY and CDR2 is SAAADI. The CDR3 totals 14 residues. V gave up 3 bases and J gave up 2 bases, with 10 bases separating them. The DNA of the CDR3 is TGCGCCAGCAGTGACGTCGCAGGGCAAGAGACCCAGTACTTC. Protein product: CASSDVAGQETQYF.

This clonotype was recorded a few times. The chain uses TRBV30 and TRBJ1-6, with D possibly matching TRBD1 (5 bases). Trimming took off 0 bases at V and 4 bases at J, with 16 bases between the two ends. The CDR3 has 17 amino acids. Germline-derived CDR1 and CDR2 are GTSNPN and SVGIG (reference sequence). The CDR3 nucleotides are TGTGCCTGGAGTGTACTCTCCCCGGGACGTTATAATTCACCCCTCCACTTT. Encoded protein: CAWSVLSPGRYNSPLHF.

To note about this clonotype: It differs at one base from a far larger clone, so likely a read error. The CDR3 end shows no conserved phenylalanine or tryptophan, and so a read error is likely. V and J are TRBV30 and TRBJ1-1; D gene uncertain. The CDR3 runs 11 residues. The germline gives CDR1 GTSNPN, CDR2 SVGIG (reference sequence). V was cut by 4 bases and J by 0 bases, with 3 bases left in between. CDR3 sequence reads: CAWKLNTEAFL. As DNA, the CDR3 is TGTGCCTGGAAGTTGAACACTGAAGCTTTCTTG.

The chain recombines TRBV19 with TRBJ2-1; either TRBD1 or TRBD2 may supply D (6 bases each). Germline V gene sequence: CDR1 LNHDA, CDR2 SQIVND (reference sequence). With 6 bases removed from V and 10 bases from J, the gap between germline ends came to 16 bases. The CDR3 spans 13 residues. This CDR3 reads CASSGGQGREQFF. The CDR3 bases are TGTGCCAGTAGCGGGGGTCAGGGGAGAGAGCAGTTCTTC.

This clonotype was observed a handful of times. CDR3 residues: CASKDRGYQPQHF. For the CDR3, the DNA is TGTGCCAGTAAGGACAGGGGGTATCAGCCCCAGCATTTT. The chain employs TRBV19 and TRBJ1-5, with 10 bases fitting TRBD1. CDR1 and CDR2 (germline): LNHDA, SQIVND (reference sequence). Trimming at V came to 7 bases and at J to 5 bases, leaving 2 bases not matched to a gene. The CDR3 consists of 13 residues.

The chain couples TRBV29-1 to TRBJ2-3; 9 bases fit TRBD2. The CDR3 totals 13 residues. Germline V lookup: CDR1 SQVTM, CDR2 ANQGSEA. The CDR3 sequence: CPSSGKSTDTQYF. CDR3 DNA: TGCCCATCTAGCGGGAAGAGCACAGATACGCAGTATTTT.

This clonotype was found many times. The junction and the germline gene differ at one end; a read error may be behind it. The V and J genes are TRBV7-7 and TRBJ2-5; TRBD2 is a possible D gene (5 bases). This CDR3 has 15 residues. CDR1 and CDR2 from the germline V gene are SSHAT and FNYEAQ (reference sequence). The CDR3 region has the DNA TGTGCTAGCAGCTTAGGTTCTGGAGGAAGGGAGACCCAGTACTTC. Protein: CASSLGSGGRETQYF.

This clonotype was detected ten times or more. The rearrangement links TRBV6-2 or TRBV6-3 to TRBJ2-3; 8 bases align to TRBD2. The germline CDR1 and CDR2 sequences are MNHEY and SVGEGT. The length of the CDR3 is 15 residues. V was pared by 5 bases and J by 0 bases, with 4 bases of the junction left unmatched. The DNA of the CDR3 is TGTGCCAGCAGTCAAGCGGGAGCTAGCACAGATACGCAGTATTTT. Amino acids: CASSQAGASTDTQYF.

At least ten counts were recorded for this clonotype. The chain recombines TRBV5-6 with TRBJ1-5; D uncertain. The V end lost 4 bases, the J end lost 0 bases, and 20 bases lay between the germline ends. Per the germline V gene, CDR1 is SGHDT and CDR2 is YYEEEE. CDR3 size: 18 residues. DNA of the CDR3: TGTGCCAGCAGCGCGACCGTCCTTTGGGGAAGTAGCAATCAGCCCCAGCATTTT. Translated: CASSATVLWGSSNQPQHF. Full variable domain (outside the CDR3, taken from reference TRBV5-6 and TRBJ1-5): DAGVTQSPTHLIKTRGQQVTLRCSPKSGHDTVSWYQQALGQGPQFIFQYYEEEERQRGNFPDRFSGHQFPNYSSELNVNALLLGDSALYLCASSATVLWGSSNQPQHFGDGTRLSIL.

The chain is built from TRBV6-2 or TRBV6-3 and TRBJ2-2; D may be TRBD1 (6 bases). The CDR3 extends over 16 amino acids. Germline V gene lookup returns CDR1 MNHEY and CDR2 SVGEGT. Trimming shortened V by 1 base and J by 7 bases, and 16 bases separated the two germline ends. The CDR3 region has the DNA TGTGCCAGCAGTTACTTACGTCAGGGGAGTGGCGGGGAGCTGTTTTTT. Residues: CASSYLRQGSGGELFF.

This clonotype was found many times. CDR3 nucleotide sequence: TGCAGCGTTGAGGGGTACAATGAGCAGTTCTTC. Its protein is CSVEGYNEQFF. This rearrangement joins TRBV29-1 to TRBJ2-1; unclear D gene. CDR1 is SQVTM, CDR2 ANQGSEA, per germline. CDR3 length: 11 residues. Trimming removed 3 bases at V and 4 bases at J, with 4 bases between.

The CDR3 sequence: CASSPQGGMLSYEQYF. In DNA form, the CDR3 reads TGTGCCAGCAGCCCGCAAGGGGGAATGCTCTCCTACGAGCAGTACTTC. This chain uses TRBV7-9 with TRBJ2-7; tentatively, D is TRBD1 (6 bases). The germline gives CDR1 SEHNR, CDR2 FQNEAQ (reference sequence). V lost 5 bases and J lost 0, with 17 bases in between. This CDR3 has 16 residues.

Note on this clonotype: One end of the junction does not line up with germline, which may come from a read error. The V and J genes are TRBV20-1 and TRBJ2-7; 9 bases are shared with TRBD2. Germline V lookup: CDR1 DFQATT, CDR2 SNEGSKA (reference sequence). CDR3 size: 15 residues. CDR3 nucleotide sequence: TGCAGTGCTCGAGAACCTAGCGGGATTTCCTACGAGCAGTACTTC. It is translated as CSAREPSGISYEQYF.

The chain combines TRBV6-4 with TRBJ2-7; TRBD2 agrees at 8 bases. J lost 0 bases, V lost 3 bases, and 7 bases had no gene match. Germline values: CDR1 MRHNA, CDR2 SNTAGT. The CDR3 consists of 16 residues. The CDR3 DNA reads as TGTGCCAGCAGTGAGATAGCGGGGACCCCCTCCTACGAGCAGTACTTC. Translation: CASSEIAGTPSYEQYF.

V and J are TRBV12-3 or TRBV12-4 and TRBJ2-1; either TRBD1 or TRBD2 may supply D (6 bases each). This CDR3 has 12 amino acids. V lost 5 bases and J lost 8, with 10 bases in between. The CDR3: CASSPRGDEQFF. As DNA, the CDR3 is TGTGCCAGCAGTCCAAGGGGGGATGAGCAGTTCTTC.

In its sample, this clonotype was seen many times. The chain employs TRBV5-1 and TRBJ2-3; 10 nucleotides match TRBD1. The CDR3 covers 14 residues. V was pared by 4 bases and J by 4 bases, with 3 bases of the junction left unmatched. CDR1 and CDR2 from the germline V gene are SGHRS and YFSETQ. The CDR3 sequence is CASSTGTGADTQYF. The CDR3, as DNA: TGCGCCAGCAGCACTGGGACAGGGGCAGATACGCAGTATTTT. The whole variable domain, filled in from reference TRBV5-1 and TRBJ2-3, reads KAGVTQTPRYLIKTRGQQVTLSCSPISGHRSVSWYQQTPGQGLQFLFEYFSETQRNKGNFPGRFSGRQFSNSRSEMNVSTLELGDSALYLCASSTGTGADTQYFGPGTRLTVL.

The table lists this clonotype with many counts. This chain uses TRBV20-1 with TRBJ2-5, with 7 bases matching TRBD2. V was clipped by 3 bases and J by 5 bases; unmatched bases: 3. The germline gives CDR1 DFQATT, CDR2 SNEGSKA (reference sequence). The CDR3 totals 12 residues. DNA of the CDR3: TGCAGTGCTAGTGGGGGGGAGGAGACCCAGTACTTC. Protein: CSASGGEETQYF.